The TCR beta chain described here comes from a study of technical replicates of blood from a handful of donors. The CDR3 runs 18 residues. CDR1 is LGHNA, CDR2 YNFKEQ, per germline. Trimming at V came to 0 bases and at J to 6 bases, leaving 15 bases not matched to a gene. Libraries were prepared by immunoSEQ multiplex PCR; TCRdb keeps only in-frame clonotypes and omits some of them. The data contain tens of thousands of clones, 91% of them singletons. The TCR sequence derives from a human donor in good health. Some clones in this sample may be carry-over from other donors' samples. The rearrangement links TRBV4-2 to TRBJ2-3; 7 bases are a match to TRBD2. Sequencing was carried out using T cells isolated from PBMCs. The CDR3 is CASSQDGGRGRPHDTQYF. For the CDR3, the DNA is TGTGCCAGCAGCCAAGATGGTGGGCGGGGGAGACCCCACGATACGCAGTATTTT.